The 13 T cell receptor beta chains reported below all come from one sample, sequenced in a study of beta chain features in type 1 diabetes. The investigators reverse transcribed all of the isolated RNA, so they sequenced expressed TCRB transcripts. The table came from immunoSEQ multiplex PCR; TCRdb's copy has only in-frame clones and leaves some out. The data show about 400,000 clones, roughly 13% seen once. The sequenced sample was naive CD4+ T cells from blood. The source of these receptors is a man between 18 and 35 years old in good health.

This clone was seen once. The chain combines TRBV15 with TRBJ1-2, with 8 bases fitting TRBD1. With V trimmed by 1 base and J by 6 bases, 10 bases remained unmatched. This CDR3 spans 16 amino acids. Germline CDR1 reads LNHNV; CDR2 reads YYDKDF (reference sequence). The CDR3 here is CATSRVWNRGINGYTF. CDR3 bases: TGTGCCACCAGCAGAGTTTGGAACAGGGGGATTAATGGCTACACCTTC.

The rearrangement links TRBV5-8 to TRBJ1-2, with D unclear. The CDR3 sequence is 14 residues long. The V end was cut by 0 bases, the J end by 0 bases, with 6 bases between. The germline CDR1 and CDR2 sequences are SGHTS and YDEGEE. CDR3 DNA sequence: TGTGCCAGCAGCTTGGGCGGGTCTAACTATGGCTACACCTTC. Amino acid sequence: CASSLGGSNYGYTF.

This clone was observed a few times. The chain combines TRBV2 with TRBJ2-1, with TRBD2 matching 13 bases. Germline trimming cut 2 bases from V and 8 bases from J; bases unmatched to any gene: 6. Germline loops: CDR1 SNHLY, CDR2 FYNNEI. The CDR3 is 16 residues long. In nucleotides, the CDR3 is TGTGCCAGCAGTGAACCGGGACTAGCGGGGTTGGATGAGCAGTTCTTC. Translated, it gives CASSEPGLAGLDEQFF.

The V and J genes are TRBV29-1 and TRBJ1-3; tentatively, D is TRBD1 (5 bases). The CDR3 has 13 amino acids. The V gene lost 6 bases and the J gene lost 0 bases, with 9 bases spanning the gap. Germline V lookup: CDR1 SQVTM, CDR2 ANQGSEA. The chain's CDR3 is CSVATVSGNTIYF. CDR3 in DNA: TGCAGCGTCGCGACAGTCTCTGGAAACACCATATATTTT.

A few counts support this clone. The chain combines TRBV9 with TRBJ1-2, with a tentative D call TRBD1 (6 bases). This CDR3 region has 15 residues. The ends were cut back, 3 bases at V and 0 bases at J, with 12 bases in the middle. The V gene's germline CDR1 is SGDLS and CDR2 YYNGEE. The CDR3 spells CASSATGYSNYGYTF. The CDR3 coding sequence is TGTGCCAGCAGCGCCACAGGGTATTCTAACTATGGCTACACCTTC.

The chain combines TRBV2 with TRBJ1-1, with 8 bases fitting TRBD1. V lost 7 bases, J lost 13 bases, and 17 bases stayed unmatched. The CDR3 extends over 14 amino acids. Germline loops: CDR1 SNHLY, CDR2 FYNNEI. The CDR3 sequence: CASTVTGQGTKVFF. As DNA, the CDR3 is TGTGCCAGCACCGTGACAGGACAGGGTACAAAGGTTTTCTTT.

This clone was recorded a few times. The rearrangement uses TRBV25-1 and TRBJ1-2; D is ambiguous. Germline CDR1 MGHDK, CDR2 SYGVNS. The CDR3 length is 14 residues. Trimming removed 7 bases from V and 5 bases from J, with 17 bases in between. The CDR3 is CASTGTGGMYGYTF. The CDR3 nucleotides read TGTGCCAGCACTGGCACGGGCGGGATGTATGGCTACACCTTC.

Many counts were recorded for this clone. J is TRBJ2-4 and V is TRBV29-1; TRBD2 agrees at 9 bases. The germline V gene encodes CDR1 SQVTM and CDR2 ANQGSEA. The CDR3 loop spans 11 amino acids. The ends lost 3 bases at V and 13 bases at J; junction bases unmatched: 4. The CDR3: CSVDLAGVQYF. Here the CDR3 DNA reads TGCAGCGTTGATTTAGCGGGAGTCCAGTACTTC.

V is TRBV5-4 and J is TRBJ1-2, with D unresolved. Trimming stripped 0 bases from V and 0 bases from J, with 9 bases between. The CDR3 spans 15 residues. The germline CDR1 and CDR2 sequences are SGHNT and YYREEE (reference sequence). DNA of the CDR3: TGTGCCAGCAGCTTGGTGAGGGATGCTAACTATGGCTACACCTTC. It yields the protein CASSLVRDANYGYTF. Combining the CDR3 with reference TRBV5-4 and TRBJ1-2 gives the whole variable domain ETGVTQSPTHLIKTRGQQVTLRCSSQSGHNTVSWYQQALGQGPQFIFQYYREEENGRGNFPPRFSGLQFPNYSSELNVNALELDDSALYLCASSLVRDANYGYTFGSGTRLTVV.

This rearrangement joins TRBV28 to TRBJ2-3; weak D call: TRBD2 (6 bases). Trimming took 10 bases from V and 6 from J, leaving 23 bases between them. Germline CDR1 MDHEN, CDR2 SYDVKM. This CDR3 has 15 residues. CDR3 DNA: TGTGCCACAACTTATAGCGGAGCACCCACCGATACGCAGTATTTT. This codes for CATTYSGAPTDTQYF.

The genes are TRBV11-2 and TRBJ2-1; 7 nucleotides match TRBD1. Germline values: CDR1 SGHAT, CDR2 FQNNGV. CDR3 length: 17 residues. V lost 1 base and J lost 0; bases outside the gene matches: 6. In nucleotides, the CDR3 is TGTGCCAGCAGCTTAGTTTCCGGGACAGCCTCCTACAATGAGCAGTTCTTC. This translates into CASSLVSGTASYNEQFF.

The chain employs TRBV30 and TRBJ1-2, with 10 bases identical to TRBD1. Germline V gene lookup returns CDR1 GTSNPN and CDR2 SVGIG (reference sequence). The ends lost 1 base at V and 7 bases at J; junction bases unmatched: 3. The CDR3 totals 13 residues. This CDR3 reads CAWSGQGALGYTF. For the CDR3, the DNA is TGTGCCTGGAGTGGACAGGGGGCTCTTGGCTACACCTTC.

The rearrangement joins TRBV28 to TRBJ1-1; D might be TRBD1 (5 bases). This CDR3 region has 13 residues. Trimming removed 6 bases from V and 1 base from J, with 9 bases in between. In germline, CDR1 is MDHEN, CDR2 SYDVKM. The CDR3 nucleotides are TGTGCCAGCAGGACAGCCCCGAACACTGAAGCTTTCTTT. Translating it yields CASRTAPNTEAFF.